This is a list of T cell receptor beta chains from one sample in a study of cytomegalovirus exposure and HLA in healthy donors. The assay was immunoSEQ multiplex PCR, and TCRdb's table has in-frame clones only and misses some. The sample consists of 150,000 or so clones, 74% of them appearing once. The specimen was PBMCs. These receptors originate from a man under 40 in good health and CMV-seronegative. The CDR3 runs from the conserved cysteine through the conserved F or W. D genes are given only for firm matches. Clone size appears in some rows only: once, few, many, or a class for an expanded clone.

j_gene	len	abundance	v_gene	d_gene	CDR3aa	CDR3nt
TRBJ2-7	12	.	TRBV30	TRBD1	CAWSTDRVGQYF	TGTGCCTGGAGCACGGACAGGGTAGGGCAGTACTTC
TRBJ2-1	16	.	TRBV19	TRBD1	CASSVSQGAIGNEQFF	TGTGCCAGTAGTGTCAGTCAGGGGGCGATAGGAAATGAGCAGTTCTTC
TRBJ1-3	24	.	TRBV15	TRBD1	CATSRGQSGRPSPGQGTPGNTIYF	TGTGCCACCAGCAGAGGTCAGTCCGGGCGACCCAGTCCCGGACAGGGGACTCCTGGAAACACCATATATTTT
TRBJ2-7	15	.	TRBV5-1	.	CASTDDGHRSYEQYF	TGCGCCAGCACTGACGACGGACACCGCTCCTACGAGCAGTACTTC
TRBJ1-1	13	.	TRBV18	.	CASSPPAGTEAFF	TGTGCCAGCTCACCACCGGCGGGCACTGAAGCTTTCTTT
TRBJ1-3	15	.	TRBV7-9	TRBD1	CASSRTGVSGNTIYF	TGTGCCAGCAGCAGGACAGGCGTCTCTGGAAACACCATATATTTT
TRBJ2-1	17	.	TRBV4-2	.	CASSQAWTSDSYNEQFF	TGTGCCAGCAGCCAAGCCTGGACTTCCGACTCCTACAATGAGCAGTTCTTC
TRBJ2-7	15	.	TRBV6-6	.	CASSYPGGGSYEQYF	TGTGCCAGCAGTTACCCCGGGGGTGGTTCCTACGAGCAGTACTTC
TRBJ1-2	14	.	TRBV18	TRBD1	CASSPGQGGYGYTF	TGTGCCAGCTCACCAGGACAGGGAGGATATGGCTACACCTTC
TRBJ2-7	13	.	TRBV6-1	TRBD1	CASSLGTGGEQYF	TGTGCCAGCAGCCTAGGGACAGGGGGCGAGCAGTACTTC
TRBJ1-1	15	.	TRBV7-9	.	CASSLPIGVNTEAFF	TGTGCCAGCAGCTTACCAATCGGGGTGAACACTGAAGCTTTCTTT
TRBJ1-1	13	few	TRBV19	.	CASSIQQNTEAFF	TGTGCCAGTAGTATACAACAGAACACTGAAGCTTTCTTT
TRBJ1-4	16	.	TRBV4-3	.	CASSQASAGPNEKLFF	TGCGCCAGCAGCCAAGCTTCGGCAGGGCCTAATGAAAAACTGTTTTTT
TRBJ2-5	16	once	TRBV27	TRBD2	CASSKGLAGGGETQYF	TGTGCCAGCAGTAAGGGACTAGCGGGGGGCGGAGAGACCCAGTACTTC
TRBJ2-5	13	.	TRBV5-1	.	CASSLNWRETQYF	TGCGCCAGCAGCTTGAACTGGCGGGAGACCCAGTACTTC
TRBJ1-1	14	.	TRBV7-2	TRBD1	CASTLTGGTTEAFF	TGTGCCAGCACCCTTACAGGGGGGACCACTGAAGCTTTCTTT
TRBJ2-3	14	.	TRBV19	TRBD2	CASSMTSGTDTQYF	TGTGCCAGTAGTATGACTAGCGGCACAGATACGCAGTATTTT
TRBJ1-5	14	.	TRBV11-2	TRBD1	CASSVGTGGQPQHF	TGTGCCAGCAGCGTCGGGACAGGCGGTCAGCCCCAGCATTTT
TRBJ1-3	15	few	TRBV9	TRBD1	CASSVGQGVGNTIYF	TGTGCCAGCAGCGTAGGACAGGGAGTTGGAAACACCATATATTTT
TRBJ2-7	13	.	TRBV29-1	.	CSVETDRFLEQYF	TGCAGCGTTGAAACTGACAGATTCCTCGAGCAGTACTTC
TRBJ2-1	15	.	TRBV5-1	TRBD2	CASSSGGSSYNEQFF	TGCGCCAGCAGTAGCGGGGGTTCCTCCTACAATGAGCAGTTCTTC
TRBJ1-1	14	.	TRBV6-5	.	CASSYGGRETEAFF	TGTGCCAGCAGTTACGGGGGGAGGGAGACTGAAGCTTTCTTT
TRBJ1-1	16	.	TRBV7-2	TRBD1	CASSYTGTGMNTEAFF	TGTGCCAGCAGCTATACCGGGACAGGGATGAACACTGAAGCTTTCTTT
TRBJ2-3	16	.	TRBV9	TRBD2	CASSVGLAVSTDTQYF	TGTGCCAGCAGCGTAGGGCTAGCGGTGAGCACAGATACGCAGTATTTT
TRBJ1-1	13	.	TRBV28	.	CASTLTGNTEAFF	TGTGCCAGCACCCTGACAGGGAACACTGAAGCTTTCTTT
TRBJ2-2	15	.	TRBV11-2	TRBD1	CASSPGTDRTGELFF	TGTGCCAGCAGCCCTGGGACAGATAGGACCGGGGAGCTGTTTTTT
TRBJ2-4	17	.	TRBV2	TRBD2	CASSERIAGGAKNIQYF	TGTGCCAGCAGTGAGCGGATAGCGGGGGGGGCCAAAAACATTCAGTACTTC
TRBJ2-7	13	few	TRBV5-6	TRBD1	CASSWGQSYEQYF	TGTGCCAGCAGCTGGGGACAGTCCTACGAGCAGTACTTC
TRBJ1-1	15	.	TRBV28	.	CASSLGGGIGTEAFF	TGTGCCAGCAGTTTAGGCGGGGGAATAGGCACTGAAGCTTTCTTT
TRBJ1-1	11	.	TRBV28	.	CASSLGAEAFF	TGTGCCAGCAGTTTGGGCGCTGAAGCTTTCTTT
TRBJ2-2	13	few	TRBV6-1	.	CASSELRTGELFF	TGTGCCAGCAGTGAACTTCGGACCGGGGAGCTGTTTTTT
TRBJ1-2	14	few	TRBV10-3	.	CAISDLQGPTGYTF	TGTGCCATCAGTGATCTCCAGGGGCCCACTGGCTACACCTTC
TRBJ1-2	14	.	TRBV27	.	CASRSSGSNYGYTF	TGTGCCAGCAGGTCTTCGGGGTCTAACTATGGCTACACCTTC
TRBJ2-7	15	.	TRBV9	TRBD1	CASSPYGTGAGEQYF	TGTGCCAGCAGCCCCTACGGGACAGGGGCTGGGGAGCAGTACTTC
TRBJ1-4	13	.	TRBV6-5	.	CASSPTDNEKLFF	TGTGCCAGCAGTCCGACAGACAATGAAAAACTGTTTTTT
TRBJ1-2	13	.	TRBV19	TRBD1	CASRDRGRPGYTF	TGTGCCAGTCGGGACAGGGGAAGACCTGGCTACACCTTC
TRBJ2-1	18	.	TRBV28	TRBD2	CASRAGLAGESSYNEQFF	TGTGCCAGCAGGGCGGGACTAGCGGGGGAGAGCTCCTACAATGAGCAGTTCTTC
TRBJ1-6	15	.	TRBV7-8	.	CASSLVGTGDSPLHF	TGTGCCAGCAGCTTAGTGGGGACGGGGGATTCACCCCTCCACTTT
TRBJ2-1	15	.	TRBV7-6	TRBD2	CASSPSGGASNEQFF	TGTGCCAGCAGCCCAAGCGGGGGGGCTAGCAATGAGCAGTTCTTC
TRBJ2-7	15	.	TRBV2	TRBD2	CASSDGSGGSYEQYF	TGTGCCAGCAGTGATGGCTCGGGGGGCTCCTACGAGCAGTACTTC
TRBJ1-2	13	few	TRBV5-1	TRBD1	CASSNGQGAGYTF	TGCGCCAGCAGCAACGGACAGGGGGCTGGCTACACCTTC
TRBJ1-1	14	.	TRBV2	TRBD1	CASSDRGRNTEAFF	TGTGCCAGCAGTGACAGGGGGAGGAACACTGAAGCTTTCTTT
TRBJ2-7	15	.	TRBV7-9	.	CASSSTGLHVYEQYF	TGTGCCAGCAGCTCCACGGGGTTACACGTATACGAGCAGTACTTC
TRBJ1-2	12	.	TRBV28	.	CASTTANYGYTF	TGTGCCAGCACCACAGCTAACTATGGCTACACCTTC
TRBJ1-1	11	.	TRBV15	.	CATSARAEAFF	TGTGCCACCAGCGCCAGGGCGGAAGCTTTCTTT
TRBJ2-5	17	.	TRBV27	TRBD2	CASRPVGIAGDQETQYF	TGTGCCAGCAGACCCGTGGGAATAGCGGGGGACCAAGAGACCCAGTACTTC
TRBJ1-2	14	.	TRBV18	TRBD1	CASSPLMTGDGYTF	TGTGCCAGCTCACCCCTAATGACAGGGGATGGCTACACCTTC
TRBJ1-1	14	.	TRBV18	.	CASSPVGRGAEAFF	TGTGCCAGCTCACCGGTTGGCAGGGGCGCAGAAGCTTTCTTT
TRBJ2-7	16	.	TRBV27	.	CASSLSPREIWYEQYF	TGTGCCAGCAGTTTATCCCCGAGGGAGATCTGGTACGAGCAGTACTTC
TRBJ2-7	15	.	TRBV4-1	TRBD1	CASSPSEGQGYEQYF	TGCGCCAGCAGCCCGTCGGAGGGACAGGGCTACGAGCAGTACTTC
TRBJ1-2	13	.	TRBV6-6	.	CASSSDSNYGYTF	TGTGCCAGCAGTTCCGACAGTAACTATGGCTACACCTTC
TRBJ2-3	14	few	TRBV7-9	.	CASSLYDPTDTQYF	TGTGCCAGCAGCCTCTATGATCCCACAGATACGCAGTATTTT
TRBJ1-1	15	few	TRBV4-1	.	CASSQVIVTDTEAFF	TGCGCCAGCAGCCAAGTTATTGTGACAGACACTGAAGCTTTCTTT
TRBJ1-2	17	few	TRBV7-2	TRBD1	CASSLALGTGNREGYTF	TGTGCCAGCAGCTTAGCCCTCGGGACAGGGAATCGAGAGGGCTACACCTTC
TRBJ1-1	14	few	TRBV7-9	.	CASSLAPHNTEAFF	TGTGCCAGCAGCTTAGCGCCACACAACACTGAAGCTTTCTTT
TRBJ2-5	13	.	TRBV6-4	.	CASSDVSGETQYF	TGTGCCAGCAGTGACGTTAGCGGAGAGACCCAGTACTTC
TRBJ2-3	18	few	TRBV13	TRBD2	CASSSRRDYGLESDTQYF	TGTGCCAGCAGCTCCCGCCGGGACTACGGGTTAGAATCAGATACGCAGTATTTT